This TCR beta chain came from a study of blood T cell repertoires in COVID-19. Here immunoSEQ multiplex PCR was the method, and the copy in TCRdb shows in-frame clones only, minus some. The sample lists roughly 140,000 clones; roughly 88% were seen once. There are 16 residues in the CDR3. The germline V and J ends were trimmed by 5 bases and 0 bases, with 14 bases remaining between them. In germline, CDR1 is SGHVS, CDR2 FNYEAQ. V usage is TRBV7-6 and J usage is TRBJ1-5; a possible D gene is TRBD1 (6 bases). This receptor was obtained from a woman in her forties or fifties with acute or convalescent COVID-19. Specimen: peripheral blood. As DNA, the CDR3 is TGTGCCAGCAGCGAGGGGACATCAAATAGCAATCAGCCCCAGCATTTT. Its protein product is CASSEGTSNSNQPQHF.